The 20 T cell receptor beta chains presented below share a single source sample, sequenced in a study of blood T cell repertoires in COVID-19 (dated by TCRdb to between 2020 and 2021). Libraries were prepared through the immunoSEQ multiplex PCR assay. TCRdb took this table from immuneACCESS and kept in-frame rearrangements with V and J called. Such tables lack part of the clones; where checked against another copy, unresolved V genes explain under half of the gap, and the rest is unexplained. The sample contains 250,000 to 300,000 clones, roughly 84% of them found a single time. The leading ten clones occupy 4.2% of the sample. Source material: peripheral blood. The receptor source for this set is a man aged 55 to 70 with acute or convalescent COVID-19.

V gene TRBV29-1 combines with J gene TRBJ1-3; the D is unclear. The V end was cut by 5 bases, the J end by 0 bases, with 8 bases between. The CDR3 is made up of 13 amino acids. CDR1 SQVTM and CDR2 ANQGSEA come from the germline V gene. The CDR3 DNA reads TGCAGCGTTTTGAGCTTCTCTGGAAACACCATATATTTT. This translates into CSVLSFSGNTIYF.

This chain joins TRBV5-4 and TRBJ2-2; TRBD1 matches 9 bases. The CDR3 sequence is 16 residues long. Germline V lookup: CDR1 SGHNT, CDR2 YYREEE (reference sequence). J was trimmed by 5 bases and V by 4 bases; bases with no gene match: 9. The CDR3 spells CASSTPYRGRTGELFF. The CDR3 DNA reads as TGTGCCAGCAGCACCCCCTACAGGGGGCGGACCGGGGAGCTGTTTTTT.

The chain combines TRBV10-3 with TRBJ1-5; 8 bases align to TRBD1. V lost 6 bases to trimming and J lost 7 bases; unmatched junction nucleotides: 8. Germline V gene data show CDR1 as ENHRY and CDR2 as SYGVKD. The CDR3 has 14 residues. The CDR3 is CAIRGQGGDQPQHF. The CDR3 bases are TGTGCCATCAGAGGACAGGGCGGTGACCAGCCCCAGCATTTT.

This clone was recorded a few times. This rearrangement joins TRBV5-6 to TRBJ2-7, with a possible D match to TRBD2 (6 bases). Deletions cut 1 base from V and 7 bases from J, with 12 bases between. The CDR3 spans 13 residues. Germline V gives CDR1 SGHDT, CDR2 YYEEEE. As DNA, the CDR3 is TGTGCCAGCAGCTTGTACGGGGGTGGAGAGCAGTACTTC. It is translated as CASSLYGGGEQYF.

The chain carries TRBV7-9 and TRBJ1-6; TRBD1 is a possible D gene (6 bases). Germline V gives CDR1 SEHNR, CDR2 FQNEAQ (reference sequence). Trimming took off 0 bases at V and 7 bases at J, with 10 bases between the two ends. The length of the CDR3 is 15 residues. The CDR3 loop reads CASSLAPGTNSPLHF. In nucleotides, the CDR3 is TGTGCCAGCAGCTTAGCACCAGGGACAAATTCACCCCTCCACTTT.

This chain joins TRBV29-1 and TRBJ2-7; no clear D gene. Germline values: CDR1 SQVTM, CDR2 ANQGSEA. CDR3 size: 13 residues. Trimming removed 5 bases at V and 0 bases at J, with 11 bases between. CDR3 bases: TGCAGCGTTAAGCCGAGACTCTCCTACGAGCAGTACTTC. The encoded protein is CSVKPRLSYEQYF.

The rearrangement joins TRBV7-9 to TRBJ2-7; the D gene is possibly TRBD1 (6 bases). The length of the CDR3 is 15 residues. The germline V gene has CDR1 SEHNR and CDR2 FQNEAQ (reference sequence). Trimming took 4 bases from V and 2 from J, leaving 15 bases between them. The CDR3 nucleotides read TGTGCCAGCAGCTCCACAGGACAGATCCCCTACGAGCAGTACTTC. This translates into CASSSTGQIPYEQYF.

This clone was counted a single time. The chain is built from TRBV7-6 and TRBJ2-7; 13 bases are a match to TRBD2. Germline trimming cut 5 bases from V and 0 bases from J; bases unmatched to any gene: 4. Germline CDR1 reads SGHVS; CDR2 reads FNYEAQ. The CDR3 is 16 residues long. The CDR3 DNA reads TGTGCCAGCAGCCCTCGACTAGCGGGGGGCTCCTACGAGCAGTACTTC. Its protein product is CASSPRLAGGSYEQYF.

The V gene is TRBV12-2, the J gene TRBJ2-7; the listed D gene, TRBD1, was not tested against the DNA. TRBV12-2 is a pseudogene. This CDR3 is built from 14 residues. This CDR3 reads CASRLGGGLNEQYF. CDR3 bases: TGTGCAAGTCGCTTAGGAGGGGGCCTGAACGAGCAGTACTTC.

The chain carries TRBV10-3 and TRBJ2-1, with 11 positions matching TRBD2. The length of the CDR3 is 15 residues. Germline-derived CDR1 and CDR2 are ENHRY and SYGVKD. Trimming took 3 bases from V and 4 from J; bases not matched to a gene: 2. The CDR3 coding sequence is TGTGCCATCAGTGAAGCTAGCGGGGGGTACAATGAGCAGTTCTTC. Amino acid sequence: CAISEASGGYNEQFF.

The chain is built from TRBV7-6 and TRBJ2-3; 9 nucleotides agree with TRBD2. Germline V gene lookup returns CDR1 SGHVS and CDR2 FNYEAQ. After removal of 1 base from V and 4 bases from J, the junction contained 6 bases not matched to a gene. This CDR3 is built from 16 residues. As DNA, the CDR3 is TGTGCCAGCAGCTTAGTTCCAGCGGGGGGTTCAGATACGCAGTATTTT. Residues: CASSLVPAGGSDTQYF.

This chain links TRBV5-5 with TRBJ1-2, with 9 nucleotides matching TRBD1. CDR3 length: 15 residues. Germline trimming cut 4 bases from V and 4 bases from J; bases unmatched to any gene: 8. The germline CDR1 and CDR2 sequences are SGHKS and YYEKEE (reference sequence). The CDR3 protein is CASSETGTGFYGYTF. The CDR3 bases are TGTGCCAGCAGCGAAACCGGGACAGGGTTCTATGGCTACACCTTC.

V gene TRBV13 combines with J gene TRBJ1-3; D may be TRBD1 (6 bases). V was cut by 5 bases and J by 6 bases, with 14 bases left in between. CDR3 length: 14 amino acids. Germline V CDR1 and CDR2: PRHDT, FYEKMQ (reference sequence). As DNA, the CDR3 is TGTGCCAGCAGCCCCGGCGCAGGGGAAAACACCATATATTTT. This translates into CASSPGAGENTIYF. The complete variable domain, with remaining parts taken from reference TRBV13 and TRBJ1-3, reads AAGVIQSPRHLIKEKRETATLKCYPIPRHDTVYWYQQGPGQDPQFLISFYEKMQSDKGSIPDRFSAQQFSDYHSELNMSSLELGDSALYFCASSPGAGENTIYFGEGSWLTVV.

The rearrangement joins TRBV18 to TRBJ1-3; tentatively, D is TRBD1 (5 bases). Germline loops: CDR1 KGHSH, CDR2 LQKENI. The CDR3 totals 14 residues. Between the trimmed V and J ends, which lost 5 bases and 1 base, there was a span of 9 bases. The CDR3 reads CASSTQGSGNTIYF. In DNA form, the CDR3 reads TGTGCCAGCTCAACCCAGGGTTCTGGAAACACCATATATTTT.

V and J are TRBV2 and TRBJ2-7; 9 bases are shared with TRBD1. V trimming: 8 bases; J trimming: 4 bases; junction bases outside the gene matches: 9. Germline loops: CDR1 SNHLY, CDR2 FYNNEI. The CDR3 extends over 14 amino acids. In DNA form, the CDR3 reads TGTGCCAGCCTTCCGGGGACAGGGCAGTACGAGCAGTACTTC. It is translated as CASLPGTGQYEQYF.

This clone was seen more than once but under ten times. V is TRBV14 and J is TRBJ1-2; no clear D gene. CDR3 length: 15 amino acids. Trimming shortened V by 1 base and J by 7 bases, and 16 bases separated the two germline ends. CDR1 SGHDN and CDR2 FVKESK come from the germline V gene. CDR3 protein: CASSQVGYAEGGYTF. As DNA, the CDR3 is TGTGCCAGCAGCCAAGTCGGCTACGCGGAGGGTGGCTACACCTTC.

V and J are TRBV5-6 and TRBJ2-7; 7 nucleotides agree with TRBD1. V dropped 3 bases and J dropped 3; count of bases not matched to a gene: 3. The CDR3 length is 13 residues. Germline CDR1 SGHDT, CDR2 YYEEEE. DNA of the CDR3: TGTGCCAGCAGCTCCTACAGGGGCTACGAGCAGTACTTC. The encoded protein is CASSSYRGYEQYF.

The gene calls are TRBV18 and TRBJ1-1, with 10 bases fitting TRBD1. Germline trimming cut 3 bases from V and 7 bases from J; bases unmatched to any gene: 11. Looked up from germline, CDR1 is KGHSH and CDR2 is LQKENI. The CDR3 extends over 16 amino acids. Written as DNA, the CDR3 is TGTGCCAGCTCACCTTACCGGGACAGGGGTGGGGGTGAAGCTTTCTTT. Its translation is CASSPYRDRGGGEAFF.

The V call is TRBV7-8, the J call TRBJ2-5, with D unresolved. Trimming removed 0 bases at V and 3 bases at J, with 14 bases between. The germline gives CDR1 SGHVS, CDR2 FQNEAQ. The CDR3 covers 16 residues. The CDR3 coding sequence is TGTGCCAGCAGCTTAGCCCGAGGAGCTATCGAAGAGACCCAGTACTTC. Its translation: CASSLARGAIEETQYF.

The rearrangement joins TRBV7-9 to TRBJ2-1; perhaps TRBD2 as D (6 bases). The CDR3 has 16 residues. CDR1 is SEHNR and CDR2 is FQNEAQ in the germline V gene (reference sequence). V lost 5 bases and J 2 bases, leaving 16 bases between the germline ends. The CDR3 region has the DNA TGTGCCAGCAGCCGACGTAGCGGAGGGGCCTACAATGAGCAGTTCTTC. This codes for CASSRRSGGAYNEQFF.